This T cell receptor (beta chain) was captured by sequencing in a study of technical replicates of blood from a handful of donors. Germline CDR1 and CDR2: KGHSH and LQKENI. The CDR3 has 14 amino acids. Trimming removed 3 bases from V and 2 bases from J; junction bases left unmatched: 3. Sequenced by immunoSEQ multiplex PCR; TCRdb stores in-frame clones only, minus some. The table shows about 88,000 clones, with approximately 94% occurring only once. The J gene is TRBJ1-1, the V gene TRBV18, with 7 bases matching TRBD1. This TCR was recovered from a human donor in good health. The material sequenced was T cells isolated from PBMCs. The CDR3 coding sequence is TGTGCCAGCTCACCGAAGGGGGCAAACACTGAAGCTTTCTTT. Its protein is CASSPKGANTEAFF.